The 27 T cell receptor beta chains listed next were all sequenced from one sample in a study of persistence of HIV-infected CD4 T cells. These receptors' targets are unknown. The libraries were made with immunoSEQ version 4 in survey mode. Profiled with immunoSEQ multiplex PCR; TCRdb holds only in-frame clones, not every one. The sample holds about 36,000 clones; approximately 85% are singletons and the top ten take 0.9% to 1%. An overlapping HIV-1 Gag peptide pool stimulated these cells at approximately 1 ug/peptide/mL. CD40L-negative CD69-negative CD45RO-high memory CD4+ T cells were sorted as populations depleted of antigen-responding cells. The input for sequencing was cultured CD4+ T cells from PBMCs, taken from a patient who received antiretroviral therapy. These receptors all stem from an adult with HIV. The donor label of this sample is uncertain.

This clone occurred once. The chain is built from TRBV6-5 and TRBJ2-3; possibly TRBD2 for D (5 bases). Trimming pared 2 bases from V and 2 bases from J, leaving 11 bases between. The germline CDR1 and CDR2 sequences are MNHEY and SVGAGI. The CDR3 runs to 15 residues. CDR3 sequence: CASSYGLIATDTQYF. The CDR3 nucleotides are TGTGCCAGCAGTTACGGACTGATTGCCACAGATACGCAGTATTTT.

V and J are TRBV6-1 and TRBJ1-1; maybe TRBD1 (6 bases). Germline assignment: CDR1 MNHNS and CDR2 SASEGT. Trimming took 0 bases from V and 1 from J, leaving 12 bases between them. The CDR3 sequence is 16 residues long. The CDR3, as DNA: TGTGCCAGCAGTGAAGCTACGTGGGGGGCGAACACTGAAGCTTTCTTT. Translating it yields CASSEATWGANTEAFF.

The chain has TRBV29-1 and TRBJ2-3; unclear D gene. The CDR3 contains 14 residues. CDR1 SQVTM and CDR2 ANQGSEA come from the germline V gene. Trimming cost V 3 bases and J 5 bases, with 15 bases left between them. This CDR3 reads CSVDPKGIGDTQYF. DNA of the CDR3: TGCAGCGTTGACCCGAAAGGGATCGGAGATACGCAGTATTTT.

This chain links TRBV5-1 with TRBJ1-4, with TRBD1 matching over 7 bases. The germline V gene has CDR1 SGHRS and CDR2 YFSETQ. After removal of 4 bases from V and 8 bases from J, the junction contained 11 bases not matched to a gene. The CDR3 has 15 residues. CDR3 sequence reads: CASSLTGTADEKLFF. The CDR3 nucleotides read TGCGCCAGCAGCCTGACCGGGACAGCCGACGAAAAACTGTTTTTT. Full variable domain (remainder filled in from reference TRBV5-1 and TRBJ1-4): KAGVTQTPRYLIKTRGQQVTLSCSPISGHRSVSWYQQTPGQGLQFLFEYFSETQRNKGNFPGRFSGRQFSNSRSEMNVSTLELGDSALYLCASSLTGTADEKLFFGSGTQLSVL.

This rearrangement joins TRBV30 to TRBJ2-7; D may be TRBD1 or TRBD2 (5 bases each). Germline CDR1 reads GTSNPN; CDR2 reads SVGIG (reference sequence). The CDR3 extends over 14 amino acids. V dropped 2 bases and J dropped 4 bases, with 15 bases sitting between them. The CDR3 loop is CAWSRGGQLYEQYF. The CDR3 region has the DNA TGTGCCTGGAGTAGGGGCGGGCAATTATACGAGCAGTACTTC.

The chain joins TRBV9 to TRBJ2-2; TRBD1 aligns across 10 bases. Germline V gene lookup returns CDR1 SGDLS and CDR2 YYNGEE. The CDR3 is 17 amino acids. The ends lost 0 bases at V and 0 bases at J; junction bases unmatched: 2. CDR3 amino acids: CASSVGTGGPNTGELFF. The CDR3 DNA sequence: TGTGCCAGCAGCGTAGGGACAGGGGGACCGAACACCGGGGAGCTGTTTTTT.

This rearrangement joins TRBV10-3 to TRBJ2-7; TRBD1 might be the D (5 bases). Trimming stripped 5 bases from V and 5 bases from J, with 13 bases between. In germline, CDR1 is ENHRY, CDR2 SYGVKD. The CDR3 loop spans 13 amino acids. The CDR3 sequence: CAISYDSFDEQYF. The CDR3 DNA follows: TGTGCCATCAGTTACGACAGTTTCGACGAGCAGTACTTC.

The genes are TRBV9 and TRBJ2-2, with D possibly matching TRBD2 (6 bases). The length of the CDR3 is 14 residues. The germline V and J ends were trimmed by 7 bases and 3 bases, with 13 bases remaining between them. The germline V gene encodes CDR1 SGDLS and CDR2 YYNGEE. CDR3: CASGEREDTGELFF. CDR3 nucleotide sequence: TGTGCCAGCGGGGAAAGGGAGGACACCGGGGAGCTGTTTTTT. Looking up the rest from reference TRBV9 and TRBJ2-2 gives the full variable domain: DSGVTQTPKHLITATGQRVTLRCSPRSGDLSVYWYQQSLDQGLQFLIQYYNGEERAKGNILERFSAQQFPDLHSELNLSSLELGDSALYFCASGEREDTGELFFGEGSRLTVL.

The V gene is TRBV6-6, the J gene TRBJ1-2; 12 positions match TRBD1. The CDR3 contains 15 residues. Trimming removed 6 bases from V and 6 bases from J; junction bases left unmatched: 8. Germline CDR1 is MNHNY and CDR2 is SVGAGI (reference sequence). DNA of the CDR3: TGTGCCAGCAGCCGCCCGGGACAGGGGGCTGATGGCTACACCTTC. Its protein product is CASSRPGQGADGYTF.

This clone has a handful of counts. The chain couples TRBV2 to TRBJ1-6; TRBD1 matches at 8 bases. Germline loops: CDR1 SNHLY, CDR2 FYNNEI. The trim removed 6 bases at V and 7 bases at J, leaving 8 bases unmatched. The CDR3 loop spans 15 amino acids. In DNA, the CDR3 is TGTGCCAGCAGGCTCCGGGGACAGGCCAATTCACCCCTCCACTTT. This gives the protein CASRLRGQANSPLHF.

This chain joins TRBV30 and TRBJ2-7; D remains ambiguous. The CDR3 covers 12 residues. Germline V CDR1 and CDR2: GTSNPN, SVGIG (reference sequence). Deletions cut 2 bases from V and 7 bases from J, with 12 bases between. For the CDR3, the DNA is TGTGCCTGGAGTTCCGCCGGGTATGAGCAGTACTTC. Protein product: CAWSSAGYEQYF. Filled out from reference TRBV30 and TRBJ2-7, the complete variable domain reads SQTIHQWPATLVQPVGSPLSLECTVEGTSNPNLYWYRQAAGRGLQLLFYSVGIGQISSEVPQNLSASRPQDRQFILSSKKLLLSDSGFYLCAWSSAGYEQYFGPGTRLTVT.

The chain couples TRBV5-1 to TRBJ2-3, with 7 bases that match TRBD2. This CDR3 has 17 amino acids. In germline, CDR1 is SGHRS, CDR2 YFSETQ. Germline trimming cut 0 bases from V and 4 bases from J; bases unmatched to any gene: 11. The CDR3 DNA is TGCGCCAGCAGCTTGGCCGGGGGGACCTCCTTCGCAGATACGCAGTATTTT. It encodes CASSLAGGTSFADTQYF.

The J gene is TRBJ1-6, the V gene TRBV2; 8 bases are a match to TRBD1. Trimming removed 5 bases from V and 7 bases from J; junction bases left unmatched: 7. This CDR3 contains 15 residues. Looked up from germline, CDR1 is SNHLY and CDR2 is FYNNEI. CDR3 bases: TGTGCCAGCAGTTTTTACAGGGGGATGAATTCACCCCTCCACTTT. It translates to CASSFYRGMNSPLHF.

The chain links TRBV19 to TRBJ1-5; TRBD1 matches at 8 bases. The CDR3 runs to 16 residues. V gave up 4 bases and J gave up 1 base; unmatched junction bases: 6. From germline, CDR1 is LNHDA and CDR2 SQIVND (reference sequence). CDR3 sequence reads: CASSNYYRGSNQPQHF. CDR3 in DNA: TGTGCCAGTAGTAATTATTACAGGGGGAGCAATCAGCCCCAGCATTTT.

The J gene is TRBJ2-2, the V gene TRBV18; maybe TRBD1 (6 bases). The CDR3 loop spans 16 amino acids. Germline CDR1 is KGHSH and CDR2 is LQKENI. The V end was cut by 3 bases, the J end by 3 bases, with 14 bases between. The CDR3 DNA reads TGTGCCAGCTCACCGCCCAGGGGATTAGACACCGGGGAGCTGTTTTTT. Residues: CASSPPRGLDTGELFF.

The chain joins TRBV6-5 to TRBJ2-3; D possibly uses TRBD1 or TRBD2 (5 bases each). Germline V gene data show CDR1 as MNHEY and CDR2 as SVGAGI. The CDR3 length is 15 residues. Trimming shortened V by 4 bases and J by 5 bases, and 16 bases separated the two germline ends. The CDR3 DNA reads TGTGCCAGCAGTTTCCGGGGCCAGATCGGAGATACGCAGTATTTT. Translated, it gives CASSFRGQIGDTQYF.

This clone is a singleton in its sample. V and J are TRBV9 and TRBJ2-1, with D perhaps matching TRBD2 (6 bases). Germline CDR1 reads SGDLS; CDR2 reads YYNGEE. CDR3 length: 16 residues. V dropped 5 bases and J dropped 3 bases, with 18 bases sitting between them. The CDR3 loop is CASSITTVGGYNEQFF. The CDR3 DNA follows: TGTGCCAGCAGTATCACTACCGTCGGGGGCTACAATGAGCAGTTCTTC.

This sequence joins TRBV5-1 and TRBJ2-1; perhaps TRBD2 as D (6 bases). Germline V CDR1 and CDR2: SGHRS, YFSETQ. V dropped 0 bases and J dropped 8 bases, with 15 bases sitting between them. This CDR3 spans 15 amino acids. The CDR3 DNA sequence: TGCGCCAGCAGCTTGGGCAGGGCCTCGGGGGATGAGCAGTTCTTC. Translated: CASSLGRASGDEQFF.

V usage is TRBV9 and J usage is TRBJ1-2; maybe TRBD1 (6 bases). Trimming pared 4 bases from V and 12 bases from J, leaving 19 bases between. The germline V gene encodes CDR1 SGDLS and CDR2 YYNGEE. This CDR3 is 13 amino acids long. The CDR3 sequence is CASSPEGGLSDTF. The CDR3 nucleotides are TGTGCCAGCAGCCCCGAGGGGGGATTGAGCGACACCTTC.

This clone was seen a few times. The CDR3 loop reads CATRGGYSNQPQHF. The CDR3 nucleotides read TGTGCCACCCGTGGAGGATATAGCAATCAGCCCCAGCATTTT. The chain uses TRBV10-3 and TRBJ1-5; D remains ambiguous. The CDR3 is made up of 14 amino acids. Trimming removed 10 bases from V and 0 bases from J, with 13 bases in between. Germline lookup yields CDR1 ENHRY and CDR2 SYGVKD.

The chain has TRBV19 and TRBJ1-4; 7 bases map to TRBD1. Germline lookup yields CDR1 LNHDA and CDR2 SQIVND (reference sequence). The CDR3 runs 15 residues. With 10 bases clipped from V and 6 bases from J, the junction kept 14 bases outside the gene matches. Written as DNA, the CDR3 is TGTGCCACATACCCGGGGACAGCTCAGCATGAAAAACTGTTTTTT. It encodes CATYPGTAQHEKLFF.

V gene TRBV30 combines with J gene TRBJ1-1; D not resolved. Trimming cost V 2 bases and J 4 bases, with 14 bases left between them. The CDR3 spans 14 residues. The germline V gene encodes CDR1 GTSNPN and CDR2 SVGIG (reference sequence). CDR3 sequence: CAWSFKVEGTEAFF. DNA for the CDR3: TGTGCCTGGAGTTTTAAGGTTGAGGGCACTGAAGCTTTCTTT. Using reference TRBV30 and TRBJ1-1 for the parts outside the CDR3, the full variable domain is SQTIHQWPATLVQPVGSPLSLECTVEGTSNPNLYWYRQAAGRGLQLLFYSVGIGQISSEVPQNLSASRPQDRQFILSSKKLLLSDSGFYLCAWSFKVEGTEAFFGQGTRLTVV.

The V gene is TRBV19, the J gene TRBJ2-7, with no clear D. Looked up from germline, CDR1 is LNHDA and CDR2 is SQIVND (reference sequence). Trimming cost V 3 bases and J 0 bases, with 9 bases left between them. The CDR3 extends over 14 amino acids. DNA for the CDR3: TGTGCCAGTAGTATCAGTCGAAACTCCTACGAGCAGTACTTC. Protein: CASSISRNSYEQYF.

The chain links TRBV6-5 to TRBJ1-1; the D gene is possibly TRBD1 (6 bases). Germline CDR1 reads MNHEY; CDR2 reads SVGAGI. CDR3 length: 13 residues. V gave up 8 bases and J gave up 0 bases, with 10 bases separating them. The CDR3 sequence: CASDRSMNTEAFF. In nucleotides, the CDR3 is TGTGCCAGCGACAGGTCTATGAACACTGAAGCTTTCTTT.

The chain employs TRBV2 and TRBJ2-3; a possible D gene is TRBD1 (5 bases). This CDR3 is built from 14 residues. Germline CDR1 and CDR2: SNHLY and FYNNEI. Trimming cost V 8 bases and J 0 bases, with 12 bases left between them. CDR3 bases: TGTGCCAGCCAGCAGGGATCTAGCACAGATACGCAGTATTTT. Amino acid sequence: CASQQGSSTDTQYF.

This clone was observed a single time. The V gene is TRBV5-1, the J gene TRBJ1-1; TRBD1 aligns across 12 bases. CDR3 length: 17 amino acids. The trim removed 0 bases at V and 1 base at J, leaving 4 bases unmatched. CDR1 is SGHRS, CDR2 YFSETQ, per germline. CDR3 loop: CASSLGDRGRRNTEAFF. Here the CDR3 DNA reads TGCGCCAGCAGCTTGGGGGACAGGGGGCGAAGGAACACTGAAGCTTTCTTT.

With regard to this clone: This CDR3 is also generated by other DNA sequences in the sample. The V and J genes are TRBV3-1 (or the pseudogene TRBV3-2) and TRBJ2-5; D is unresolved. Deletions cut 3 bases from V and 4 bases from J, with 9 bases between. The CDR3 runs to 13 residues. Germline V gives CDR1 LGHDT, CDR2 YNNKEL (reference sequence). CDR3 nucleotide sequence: TGTGCCAGCAGCCAGGTTGATGGAGAGACCCAGTACTTC. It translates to CASSQVDGETQYF.